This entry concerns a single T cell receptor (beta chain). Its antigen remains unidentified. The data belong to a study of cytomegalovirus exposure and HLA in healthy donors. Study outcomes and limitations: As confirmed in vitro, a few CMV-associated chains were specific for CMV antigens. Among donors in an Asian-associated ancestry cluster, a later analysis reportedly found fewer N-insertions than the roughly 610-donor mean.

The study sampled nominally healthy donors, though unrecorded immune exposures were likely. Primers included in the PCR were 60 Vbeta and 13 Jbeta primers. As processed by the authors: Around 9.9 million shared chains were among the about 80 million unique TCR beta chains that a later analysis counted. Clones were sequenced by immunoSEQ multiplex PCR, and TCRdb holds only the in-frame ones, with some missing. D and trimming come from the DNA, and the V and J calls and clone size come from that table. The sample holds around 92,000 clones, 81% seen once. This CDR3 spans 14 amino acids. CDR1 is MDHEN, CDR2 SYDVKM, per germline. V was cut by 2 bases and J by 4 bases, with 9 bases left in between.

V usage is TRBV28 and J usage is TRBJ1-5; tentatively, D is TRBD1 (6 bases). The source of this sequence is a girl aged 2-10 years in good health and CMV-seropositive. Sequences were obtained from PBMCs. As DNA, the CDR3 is TGTGCCAGCAGTTTACCGGACAGAAATCAGCCCCAGCATTTT. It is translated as CASSLPDRNQPQHF.